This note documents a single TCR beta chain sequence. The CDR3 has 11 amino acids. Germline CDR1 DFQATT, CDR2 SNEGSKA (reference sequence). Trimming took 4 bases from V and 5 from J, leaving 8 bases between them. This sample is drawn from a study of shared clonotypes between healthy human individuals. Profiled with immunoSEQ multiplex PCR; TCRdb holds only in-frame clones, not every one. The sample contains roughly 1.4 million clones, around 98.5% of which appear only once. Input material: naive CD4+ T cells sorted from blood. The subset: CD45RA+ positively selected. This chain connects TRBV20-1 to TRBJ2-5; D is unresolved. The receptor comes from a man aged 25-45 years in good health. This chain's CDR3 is CSAIRGETQYF. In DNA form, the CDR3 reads TGCAGTGCTATACGTGGGGAGACCCAGTACTTC.